This T cell receptor beta chain was sequenced for a study of cytomegalovirus exposure and HLA in healthy donors. PCR primers comprised 60 Vbeta and 13 Jbeta primers. Original handling: Around 10 million of the approximately 80 million unique TCR beta chains counted in a later analysis were shared. Libraries were prepared by immunoSEQ multiplex PCR; TCRdb keeps only in-frame clonotypes and omits some of them. The DNA gave D and trimming, while V, J and clone size come from that table. The data contain about 250,000 clones, roughly 81% of them singletons. The V gene's germline CDR1 is SGHTA and CDR2 FQGNSA. The CDR3 is 15 amino acids. Trimming stripped 0 bases from V and 0 bases from J, with 9 bases between. This clone has just a few counts. The antigen remains undetermined. Findings of the study overall: TCR beta chains numbering 164 were designated cytomegalovirus-associated. Further analysis was carried out later, and it showed several of the most significant clusters appearing linked to common viral pathogens.

The sequence was obtained from a girl between 2 and 10 years old in good health and CMV-seronegative. Sequenced: PBMCs. The rearrangement links TRBV7-2 to TRBJ2-7; the D is unclear. CDR3 in DNA: TGTGCCAGCAGCTTAGCAGCGTTAAGCTCCTACGAGCAGTACTTC. Translating gives CASSLAALSSYEQYF.